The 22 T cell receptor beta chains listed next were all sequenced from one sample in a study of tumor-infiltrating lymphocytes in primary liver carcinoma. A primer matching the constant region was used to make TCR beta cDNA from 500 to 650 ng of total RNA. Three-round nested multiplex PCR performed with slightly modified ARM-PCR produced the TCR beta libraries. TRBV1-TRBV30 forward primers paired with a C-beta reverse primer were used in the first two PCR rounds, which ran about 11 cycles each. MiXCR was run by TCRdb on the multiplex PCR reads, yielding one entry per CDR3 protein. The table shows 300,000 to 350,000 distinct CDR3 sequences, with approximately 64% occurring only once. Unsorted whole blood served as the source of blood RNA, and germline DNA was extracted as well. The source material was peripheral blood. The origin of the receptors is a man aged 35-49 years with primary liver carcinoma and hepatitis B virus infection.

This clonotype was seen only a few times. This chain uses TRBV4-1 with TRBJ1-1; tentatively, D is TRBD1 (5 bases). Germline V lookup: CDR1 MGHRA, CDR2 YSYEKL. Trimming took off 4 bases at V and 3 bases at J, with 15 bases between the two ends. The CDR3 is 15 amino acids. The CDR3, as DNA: TGCGCCAGCAGCCCGCCGGGGGGGAGAGACACTGAAGCTTTCTTT. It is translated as CASSPPGGRDTEAFF.

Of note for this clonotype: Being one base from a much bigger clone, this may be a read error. The CDR3 reads CASTGQRNTEAFF. The CDR3 coding sequence is TGCGCCAGCACGGGACAGAGGAACACTGAAGCTTTCTTT. This chain uses TRBV4-1 with TRBJ1-1, with 7 bases that match TRBD1. The CDR3 length is 13 residues. The trim removed 7 bases at V and 1 base at J, leaving 3 bases unmatched. CDR1 and CDR2 from the germline V gene are MGHRA and YSYEKL.

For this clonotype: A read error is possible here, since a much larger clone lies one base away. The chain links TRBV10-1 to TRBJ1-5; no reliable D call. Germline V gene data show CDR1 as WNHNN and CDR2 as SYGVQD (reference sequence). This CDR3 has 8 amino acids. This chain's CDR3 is CSNQPQHF. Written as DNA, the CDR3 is TGCTCCAATCAGCCCCAGCATTTT.

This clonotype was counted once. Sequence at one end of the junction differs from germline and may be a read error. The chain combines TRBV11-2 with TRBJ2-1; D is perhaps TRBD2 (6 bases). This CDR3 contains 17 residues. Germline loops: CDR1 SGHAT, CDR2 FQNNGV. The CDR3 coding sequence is TGTGCCAGCAGCTCCCTCTATAGGAGTAGCGGATACATTGAGCAGTTCTTC. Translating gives CASSSLYRSSGYIEQFF.

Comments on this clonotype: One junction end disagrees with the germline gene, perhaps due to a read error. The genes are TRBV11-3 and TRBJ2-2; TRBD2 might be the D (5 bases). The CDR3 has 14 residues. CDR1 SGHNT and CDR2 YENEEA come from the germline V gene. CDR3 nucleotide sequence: TGTCCCAGCAGCTCAAGCCGCGTATCCGGGGAACTGTTTTTT. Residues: CPSSSSRVSGELFF.

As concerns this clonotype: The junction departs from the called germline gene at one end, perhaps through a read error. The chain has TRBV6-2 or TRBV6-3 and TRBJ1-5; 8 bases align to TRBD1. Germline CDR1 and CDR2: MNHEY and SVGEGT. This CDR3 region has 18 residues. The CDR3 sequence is CASSYSRGQGVSNQSQHF. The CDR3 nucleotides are TGTGCCAGCAGTTACTCGAGAGGACAGGGAGTTAGCAATCAGTCCCAGCATTTT.

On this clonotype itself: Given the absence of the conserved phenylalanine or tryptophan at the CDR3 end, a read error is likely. The CDR3 region is CASSVRLNTYNEQFL. The CDR3 DNA sequence: TGTGCCAGCAGTGTCCGACTCAATACTTACAATGAGCAGTTCCTC. This chain uses TRBV11-2 with TRBJ2-1; D remains unclear. The V end was cut by 6 bases, the J end by 4 bases, with 16 bases between. The germline CDR1 and CDR2 sequences are SGHAT and FQNNGV. This CDR3 comprises 15 residues.

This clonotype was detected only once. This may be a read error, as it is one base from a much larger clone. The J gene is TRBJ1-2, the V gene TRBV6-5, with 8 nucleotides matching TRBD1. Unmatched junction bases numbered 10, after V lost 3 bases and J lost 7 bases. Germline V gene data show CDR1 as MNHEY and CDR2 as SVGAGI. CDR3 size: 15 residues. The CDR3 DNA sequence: TGTGCCAGCAGTTATAATCCAGGGGGCGAACGTGGCTACACCTTC. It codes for CASSYNPGGERGYTF.

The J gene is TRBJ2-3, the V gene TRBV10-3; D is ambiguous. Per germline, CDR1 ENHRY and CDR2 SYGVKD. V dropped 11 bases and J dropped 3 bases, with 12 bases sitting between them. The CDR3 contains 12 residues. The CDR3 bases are TGTGCCGTAGCTTGTTGGACAGATACGCAGTATTTT. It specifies CAVACWTDTQYF.

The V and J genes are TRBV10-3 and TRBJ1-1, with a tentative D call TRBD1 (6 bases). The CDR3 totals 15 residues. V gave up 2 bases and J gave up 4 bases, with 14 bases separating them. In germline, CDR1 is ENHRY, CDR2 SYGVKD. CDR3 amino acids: CAISEGGSKSTEAFF. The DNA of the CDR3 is TGTGCCATCAGTGAGGGGGGCAGCAAGAGCACTGAAGCTTTCTTT.

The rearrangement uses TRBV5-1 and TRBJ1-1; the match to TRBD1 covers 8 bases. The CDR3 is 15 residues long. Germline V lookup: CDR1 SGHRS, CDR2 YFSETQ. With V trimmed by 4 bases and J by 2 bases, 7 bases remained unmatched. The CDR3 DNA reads TGCGCCAGCAGCCCCCTCGGACAGGGCAACACTGAAGCTTTCTTT. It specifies CASSPLGQGNTEAFF.

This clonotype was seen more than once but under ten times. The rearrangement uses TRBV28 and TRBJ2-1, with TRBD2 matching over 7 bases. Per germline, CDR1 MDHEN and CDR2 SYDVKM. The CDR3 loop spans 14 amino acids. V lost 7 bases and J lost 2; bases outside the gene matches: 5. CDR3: CASIAGVTYNEQFF. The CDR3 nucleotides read TGTGCCAGCATAGCGGGTGTGACCTACAATGAGCAGTTCTTC.

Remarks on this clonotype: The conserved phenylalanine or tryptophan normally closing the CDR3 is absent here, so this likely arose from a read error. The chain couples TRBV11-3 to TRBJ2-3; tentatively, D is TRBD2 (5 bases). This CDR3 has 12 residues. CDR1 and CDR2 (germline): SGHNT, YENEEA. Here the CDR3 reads CANSGSTDTQYS. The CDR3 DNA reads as TGTGCCAACAGCGGTTCCACAGATACGCAGTATTCT.

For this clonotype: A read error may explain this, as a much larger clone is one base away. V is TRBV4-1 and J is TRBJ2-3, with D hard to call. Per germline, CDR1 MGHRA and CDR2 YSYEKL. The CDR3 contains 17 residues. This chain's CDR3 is CARSQDGTYPSTDTQYF. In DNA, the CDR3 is TGCGCCAGAAGCCAAGATGGCACTTATCCTAGCACAGATACGCAGTATTTT.

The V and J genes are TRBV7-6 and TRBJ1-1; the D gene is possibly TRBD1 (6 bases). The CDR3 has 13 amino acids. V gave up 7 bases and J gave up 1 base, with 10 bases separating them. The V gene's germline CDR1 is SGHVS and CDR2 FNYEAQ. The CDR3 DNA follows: TGTGCCAGCAAAGGGGACAAGAACACTGAAGCTTTCTTT. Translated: CASKGDKNTEAFF.

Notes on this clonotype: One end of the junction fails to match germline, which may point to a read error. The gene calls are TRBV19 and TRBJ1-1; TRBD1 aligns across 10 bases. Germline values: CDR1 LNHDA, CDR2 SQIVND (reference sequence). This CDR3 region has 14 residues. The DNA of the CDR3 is TGTGCCAGTAGTAGTGGGGACAGGGGCCATGAAGCCTTCTTT. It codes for CASSSGDRGHEAFF.

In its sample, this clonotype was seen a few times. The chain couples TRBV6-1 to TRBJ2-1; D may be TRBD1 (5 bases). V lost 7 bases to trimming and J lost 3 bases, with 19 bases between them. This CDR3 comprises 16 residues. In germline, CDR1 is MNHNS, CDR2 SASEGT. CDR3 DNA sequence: TGTGCCAGCATGGCCGGTCCCGTGCAGGGCTACAATGAGCAGTTCTTC. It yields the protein CASMAGPVQGYNEQFF.

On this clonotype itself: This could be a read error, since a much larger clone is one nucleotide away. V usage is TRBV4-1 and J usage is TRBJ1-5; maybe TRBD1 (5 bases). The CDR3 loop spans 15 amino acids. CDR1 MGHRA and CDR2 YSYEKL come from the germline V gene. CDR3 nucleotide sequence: TGCGCCAGCAGCCAAGGAGGCAGGGAGAATCAGGCCCAGCATTTT. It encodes CASSQGGRENQAQHF.

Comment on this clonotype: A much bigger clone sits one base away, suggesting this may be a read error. The CDR3, as DNA: TGCAGCGTTTGCAGAATCTCAGCAGATACGCAGTATTTT. It translates to CSVCRISADTQYF. J is TRBJ2-3 and V is TRBV29-1, with D hard to call. The length of the CDR3 is 13 residues. The V end was cut by 5 bases, the J end by 4 bases, with 13 bases between. Germline V gives CDR1 SQVTM, CDR2 ANQGSEA.

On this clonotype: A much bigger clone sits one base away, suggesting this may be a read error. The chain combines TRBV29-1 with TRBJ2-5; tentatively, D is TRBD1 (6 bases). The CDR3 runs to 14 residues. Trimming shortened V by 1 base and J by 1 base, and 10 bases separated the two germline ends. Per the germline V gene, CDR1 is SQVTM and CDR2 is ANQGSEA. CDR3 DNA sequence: TGCAGCGTTGAAGTACGGACAGCCCAAGAGACCCAGTACTTC. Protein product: CSVEVRTAQETQYF.

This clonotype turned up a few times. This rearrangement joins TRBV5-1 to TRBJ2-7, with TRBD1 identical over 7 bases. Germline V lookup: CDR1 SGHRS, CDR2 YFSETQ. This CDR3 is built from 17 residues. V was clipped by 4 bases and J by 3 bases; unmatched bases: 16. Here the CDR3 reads CASSPYVGTAKGYEQYF. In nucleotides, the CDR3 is TGCGCCAGCAGCCCTTACGTGGGGACAGCCAAGGGCTACGAGCAGTACTTC.

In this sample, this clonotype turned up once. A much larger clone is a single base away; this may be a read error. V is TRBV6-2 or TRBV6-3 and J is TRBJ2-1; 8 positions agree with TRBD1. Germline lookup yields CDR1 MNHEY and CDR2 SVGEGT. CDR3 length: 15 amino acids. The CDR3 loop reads CASMSGQGLYNEQLF. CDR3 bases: TGTGCCAGCATGTCCGGACAGGGATTATACAATGAGCAGCTCTTC.